A few counts support the clone carrying this TCR beta chain. The ends were cut back, 3 bases at V and 1 base at J, with 6 bases in the middle. Germline CDR1 is SQVTM and CDR2 is ANQGSEA. The CDR3 is 12 amino acids. Unique molecular identifiers were incorporated when the TCRbeta library was constructed. TCRdb re-analysed the PCR reads in MiXCR, keeping a single row per CDR3 protein. The sample shows 6,500 to 9,000 distinct CDR3 sequences, under 20% of them seen only once. The data were obtained in a study of T-cell reconstitution after alpha-beta-depleted transplantation in children. The V gene is TRBV29-1, the J gene TRBJ1-1; no definite D call. This specimen was PBMCs, mostly from graft donor cells, taken 60 days after TCRalphabeta/CD19-depleted stem cell transplant. The source of this sequence is a girl in the first two years of life who had a stem cell transplant for combined immunodeficiency, so the T cells may come from the graft donor. The CDR3 DNA follows: TGCAGCGTTGACAGACAGAACACTGAAGCTTTCTTT. Encoded protein: CSVDRQNTEAFF.